The 25 T cell receptor beta chains given below trace back to one sample, sequenced in a study of cytomegalovirus exposure and HLA in healthy donors. Use of 60 Vbeta and 13 Jbeta primers characterized the PCR. TCRdb keeps only in-frame clones here, not all; method: immunoSEQ multiplex PCR. The top ten hold under 15% of the sample, which has over 150,000 clones, around four fifths seen once. The sequenced sample consisted of PBMCs. The receptors come from a woman between 50 and 59 years old in good health and CMV-seropositive.

This chain connects TRBV6-6 to TRBJ2-1; TRBD1 aligns across 7 bases. Germline trimming cut 6 bases from V and 6 bases from J; bases unmatched to any gene: 5. Germline V lookup: CDR1 MNHNY, CDR2 SVGAGI (reference sequence). CDR3 length: 13 residues. The CDR3 bases are TGTGCCAGCAGCCCCGACAGGGTCAATGAGCAGTTCTTC. Its translation is CASSPDRVNEQFF.

The rearrangement links TRBV7-8 to TRBJ2-1; D is undetermined. This CDR3 is 15 amino acids long. Per germline, CDR1 SGHVS and CDR2 FQNEAQ. Trimming left V 3 bases short and J 0 bases short, with 9 bases between. As DNA, the CDR3 is TGTGCCAGCAGCTTGGCAGGAAGCTCCTACAATGAGCAGTTCTTC. Its protein product is CASSLAGSSYNEQFF.

V gene TRBV27 combines with J gene TRBJ1-1, with D possibly being TRBD1 (5 bases). The CDR3 covers 14 residues. Trimming stripped 1 base from V and 3 bases from J, with 9 bases between. Germline values: CDR1 MNHEY, CDR2 SMNVEV (reference sequence). The CDR3 spells CASSLWGDHTEAFF. CDR3 nucleotides: TGTGCCAGCAGTTTATGGGGGGATCACACTGAAGCTTTCTTT.

The rearrangement uses TRBV5-1 and TRBJ2-4; TRBD1 matches 12 bases. V lost 3 bases and J lost 0; bases outside the gene matches: 10. Germline CDR1 reads SGHRS; CDR2 reads YFSETQ. This CDR3 region has 19 residues. The CDR3 sequence: CASSSPGTGGAIAKNIQYF. CDR3 coding DNA: TGCGCCAGCAGCTCCCCCGGGACAGGGGGCGCGATAGCCAAAAACATTCAGTACTTC.

The V and J genes are TRBV4-2 and TRBJ1-6, with D possibly TRBD1 on 6 matching bases. V was cut by 6 bases and J by 7 bases, with 13 bases left in between. CDR3 length: 14 residues. Germline V gene lookup returns CDR1 LGHNA and CDR2 YNFKEQ. The CDR3 region is CASRNRERNSPLHF. The CDR3 nucleotides read TGTGCCAGCAGAAACAGGGAAAGGAATTCACCCCTCCACTTT.

This chain links TRBV6-5 with TRBJ1-6; weak D call: TRBD1 (5 bases). Per germline, CDR1 MNHEY and CDR2 SVGAGI. The V end lost 6 bases, the J end lost 9 bases, and 18 bases lay between the germline ends. The CDR3 has 15 residues. The CDR3 region has the DNA TGTGCCAGCAGCAAGGACGGACAAAACGTTTCACCCCTCCACTTT. It translates to CASSKDGQNVSPLHF.

The J gene is TRBJ2-5, the V gene TRBV7-3; 8 bases align to TRBD1. The germline gives CDR1 SGHTA, CDR2 FQGTGA. CDR3 length: 21 amino acids. Trimming cost V 4 bases and J 9 bases; bases outside gene matches: 31. In nucleotides, the CDR3 is TGTGCCAGCAGCTCCTCTTCTTCGGTCCCTGGACAGGGTCTTTTCCTCAGGTCCCAGTACTTC. It encodes CASSSSSSVPGQGLFLRSQYF.

This chain uses TRBV6-5 with TRBJ1-5; 7 nucleotides match TRBD1. The germline V gene has CDR1 MNHEY and CDR2 SVGAGI. The CDR3 is made up of 15 amino acids. The ends lost 4 bases at V and 7 bases at J; junction bases unmatched: 10. DNA for the CDR3: TGTGCCAGCAGTTCCGGATCCGACAGGGACCAGCCCCAGCATTTT. It specifies CASSSGSDRDQPQHF.

This clone was detected only once. The rearrangement joins TRBV6-4 to TRBJ1-1, with TRBD1 as a possible D gene (5 bases). Trimming left V 6 bases short and J 5 bases short, with 13 bases between. CDR3 size: 13 residues. Germline V gives CDR1 MRHNA, CDR2 SNTAGT. The CDR3 here is CASSPVGGTEAFF. In nucleotides, the CDR3 is TGTGCCAGCAGCCCCGTTGGGGGGACTGAAGCTTTCTTT.

The gene calls are TRBV7-8 and TRBJ2-1, with D tentatively TRBD2 (7 bases). V was pared by 1 base and J by 6 bases, with 16 bases between. The germline CDR1 and CDR2 sequences are SGHVS and FQNEAQ. CDR3 length: 16 residues. CDR3 DNA: TGTGCCAGCAGCTTAGGTCTTGTGGGGGGGCTCAATGAGCAGTTCTTC. Residues: CASSLGLVGGLNEQFF.

In DNA form, the CDR3 reads TGTGCCAGCAGTTTTACAAGGGGCCGCTATAGCAATCAGCCCCAGCATTTT. Protein product: CASSFTRGRYSNQPQHF. J is TRBJ1-5 and V is TRBV27; the D gene is possibly TRBD1 (5 bases). V lost 3 bases and J lost 0, with 15 bases in between. The germline gives CDR1 MNHEY, CDR2 SMNVEV (reference sequence). The CDR3 is 17 amino acids.

A note on this clone: The same CDR3 can be traced to other DNA sequences in this sample. V usage is TRBV7-3 and J usage is TRBJ1-2, with D unclear. Trimming removed 5 bases at V and 4 bases at J, with 14 bases between. The CDR3 is made up of 14 amino acids. Germline CDR1 and CDR2: SGHTA and FQGTGA. This CDR3 reads CASSPGGGSYGYTF. The CDR3 nucleotides are TGTGCCAGCAGCCCCGGCGGCGGAAGCTATGGCTACACCTTC.

This chain links TRBV6-1 with TRBJ1-5; D possibly corresponds to TRBD1 (6 bases). Looked up from germline, CDR1 is MNHNS and CDR2 is SASEGT. Trimming left V 8 bases short and J 6 bases short, with 20 bases between. This CDR3 has 15 residues. This CDR3 reads CASSPFGGAGQPQHF. The DNA for the CDR3 is TGTGCCAGCTCGCCTTTCGGGGGGGCGGGTCAGCCCCAGCATTTT.

The chain recombines TRBV19 with TRBJ2-3; TRBD1 matches at 7 bases. With 2 bases clipped from V and 6 bases from J, the junction kept 2 bases outside the gene matches. The CDR3 contains 13 residues. The germline gives CDR1 LNHDA, CDR2 SQIVND (reference sequence). As DNA, the CDR3 is TGTGCCAGTAGTATACGGGACAGTGATACGCAGTATTTT. It is translated as CASSIRDSDTQYF.

This chain uses TRBV5-4 with TRBJ1-3, with D maybe TRBD1 (6 bases). Germline assignment: CDR1 SGHNT and CDR2 YYREEE (reference sequence). The CDR3 sequence is 19 residues long. With 4 bases removed from V and 0 bases from J, the gap between germline ends came to 23 bases. CDR3 residues: CASSPTSGATPDSGNTIYF. CDR3 in DNA: TGTGCCAGCAGCCCGACCTCAGGGGCCACCCCGGACTCTGGAAACACCATATATTTT.

This clone was picked up a small number of times. The rearrangement joins TRBV7-8 to TRBJ2-5, with 7 bases aligning to TRBD1. V lost 0 bases to trimming and J lost 2 bases; unmatched junction nucleotides: 3. Per the germline V gene, CDR1 is SGHVS and CDR2 is FQNEAQ. This CDR3 is 15 amino acids long. CDR3 amino acids: CASSLAATGQETQYF. CDR3 in DNA: TGTGCCAGCAGCTTAGCTGCGACAGGGCAAGAGACCCAGTACTTC.

The genes are TRBV6-5 and TRBJ2-1; D perhaps matches TRBD2 (5 bases). This CDR3 contains 16 residues. Per germline, CDR1 MNHEY and CDR2 SVGAGI. V lost 4 bases and J 4 bases, leaving 17 bases between the germline ends. Here the CDR3 reads CASSSGSFLLYNEQFF. The CDR3 bases are TGTGCCAGCAGTTCGGGATCCTTCCTTCTTTACAATGAGCAGTTCTTC.

The rearrangement joins TRBV10-3 to TRBJ1-1; 7 bases are shared with TRBD1. V lost 7 bases to trimming and J lost 1 base; unmatched junction nucleotides: 6. Germline CDR1 is ENHRY and CDR2 is SYGVKD. There are 14 residues in the CDR3. In DNA, the CDR3 is TGTGCCATCACCCCCGGGACAGAGAACACTGAAGCTTTCTTT. Residues: CAITPGTENTEAFF.

The rearrangement joins TRBV30 to TRBJ2-1; 9 positions agree with TRBD2. The CDR3 loop spans 14 amino acids. Germline V CDR1 and CDR2: GTSNPN, SVGIG (reference sequence). V lost 3 bases to trimming and J lost 7 bases; unmatched junction nucleotides: 7. The CDR3 loop reads CAWRRGGPGNEQFF. For the CDR3, the DNA is TGTGCCTGGAGGCGGGGGGGCCCGGGTAATGAGCAGTTCTTC.

The J gene is TRBJ2-7, the V gene TRBV6-1; D is perhaps TRBD1 (7 bases). V lost 8 bases to trimming and J lost 2 bases, with 19 bases between them. The V gene's germline CDR1 is MNHNS and CDR2 SASEGT. The CDR3 runs 15 residues. CDR3 DNA: TGTGCCAGCTATCCCCGGGGGACAGAGACCTACGAGCAGTACTTC. The encoded protein is CASYPRGTETYEQYF.

This clone was seen only once. The rearrangement uses TRBV4-1 and TRBJ1-2; maybe TRBD1 (5 bases). Trimming took 2 bases from V and 3 from J, leaving 19 bases between them. CDR1 and CDR2 from the germline V gene are MGHRA and YSYEKL. CDR3 size: 17 residues. The CDR3 protein is CASSQPSNGGIDYGYTF. CDR3 nucleotides: TGCGCCAGCAGCCAACCTTCCAACGGGGGGATCGACTATGGCTACACCTTC.

This chain links TRBV4-2 with TRBJ2-5, with 9 positions matching TRBD2. CDR1 is LGHNA, CDR2 YNFKEQ, per germline. The V and J ends lost 0 bases and 4 bases, in that order; junction bases with no gene match: 3. The CDR3 extends over 15 amino acids. The chain's CDR3 is CASSQEAGGRETQYF. The CDR3 DNA reads TGTGCCAGCAGCCAAGAGGCGGGGGGGCGAGAGACCCAGTACTTC.

V is TRBV9 and J is TRBJ2-5; no clear D gene. Judging by the DNA end, TRBJ2-7 fits better; the J call may be wrong. Germline lookup yields CDR1 SGDLS and CDR2 YYNGEE. The CDR3 consists of 11 residues. As DNA, the CDR3 is TGTGCCAGCAGCCCACGTTACGAGCAGTACTTC. Its protein product is CASSPRYEQYF.

V usage is TRBV5-6 and J usage is TRBJ2-3, with TRBD2 matching over 12 bases. V gave up 2 bases and J gave up 7 bases; unmatched junction bases: 8. Germline CDR1 and CDR2: SGHDT and YYEEEE. The CDR3 spans 16 residues. The CDR3 DNA sequence: TGTGCCAGCAGCTTCGCGCCTAGCGGGGGGGCGTATACGCAGTATTTT. Translated, it gives CASSFAPSGGAYTQYF.

The V gene is TRBV19, the J gene TRBJ2-3, with TRBD2 matching over 11 bases. This CDR3 spans 16 amino acids. The germline gives CDR1 LNHDA, CDR2 SQIVND (reference sequence). Trimming cost V 2 bases and J 4 bases; bases outside gene matches: 5. CDR3 loop: CASSIIGLAGSDTQYF. Written as DNA, the CDR3 is TGTGCCAGTAGTATAATCGGACTAGCGGGCTCAGATACGCAGTATTTT.